Described below is a single T cell receptor (beta chain) sequence and its context. The method was immunoSEQ multiplex PCR; TCRdb's version includes in-frame clones alone and lacks a portion of them. The data show tens of thousands of clones, about 87% seen once. The entry originates in a study of technical replicates of blood from a handful of donors. CDR1 is GTSNPN, CDR2 SVGIG, per germline (reference sequence). The CDR3 extends over 13 amino acids. Deletions cut 7 bases from V and 0 bases from J, with 7 bases between. The sequenced sample consisted of PBMCs. The sequence was obtained from a human donor in good health. Some clones in this sample may be carry-over from other donors' samples. The chain joins TRBV30 to TRBJ2-6; D is unclear. CDR3 nucleotides: TGTGCCTCCAGAAGCTCTGGGGCCAACGTCCTGACTTTC. It codes for CASRSSGANVLTF.